A single sample is the source of the 22 T cell receptor beta chains below, sequenced in a study of T cells in Graves' hyperthyroidism and ophthalmopathy. The source material, RNA transcripts, was used to amplify TCR beta CDR3 regions. A set of HTBI primers served as the primers for a first-round RT-PCR of the TCR CDR3. TCRdb recomputed calls from the multiplex PCR reads with MiXCR, one row per CDR3 protein. The table lists 560,000 or so distinct CDR3 sequences, about half of them singletons. Input material: peripheral blood or thyroid tissue (not recorded which). These receptors were obtained from a woman between 18 and 29 years old with Graves' hyperthyroidism.

This clonotype was seen ten or more times. The CDR3 reads CASSFTLTGGYTEAFF. The DNA of the CDR3 is TGTGCCAGCAGCTTTACGCTGACAGGGGGCTACACTGAAGCTTTCTTT. The chain joins TRBV7-9 to TRBJ1-1, with 10 bases matching TRBD1. The CDR3 runs to 16 residues. Germline V CDR1 and CDR2: SEHNR, FQNEAQ (reference sequence). V shed 3 bases, J shed 3 bases, and the junction held 7 bases outside the gene matches.

V usage is TRBV25-1 and J usage is TRBJ1-5; D gene uncertain. Trimming removed 6 bases from V and 6 bases from J, with 15 bases in between. Germline CDR1 and CDR2: MGHDK and SYGVNS. The CDR3 length is 14 residues. The DNA of the CDR3 is TGTGCCAGCAGCCGGTCAGGCGGATTTCAGCCCCAGCATTTT. Translation: CASSRSGGFQPQHF.

This clonotype was observed a few times. The chain uses TRBV14 and TRBJ1-1; D uncertain. V shed 3 bases and J shed 2 bases, with 7 bases lying between them. The CDR3 extends over 13 amino acids. CDR1 SGHDN and CDR2 FVKESK come from the germline V gene. The CDR3 DNA sequence: TGTGCCAGCAGCCACGGACTAAACACTGAAGCTTTCTTT. Its protein is CASSHGLNTEAFF.

On this clonotype: An end of the junction does not agree with germline; a read error may underlie this. The rearrangement links TRBV7-9 to TRBJ1-1; 9 positions match TRBD1. Germline V gene lookup returns CDR1 SEHNR and CDR2 FQNEAQ (reference sequence). CDR3 length: 15 residues. The CDR3 nucleotides are TGTGCCAGCAGCTCACTGGGACAGGGCATCACTGAAGCTTCCTTT. It translates to CASSSLGQGITEASF. Based on the CDR3 plus reference TRBV7-9 and TRBJ1-1, the full variable domain is DTGVSQNPRHKITKRGQNVTFRCDPISEHNRLYWYRQTLGQGPEFLTYFQNEAQLEKSRLLSDRFSAERPKGSFSTLEIQRTEQGDSAMYLCASSSLGQGITEASFGQGTRLTVV.

The CDR3, as DNA: TGTGCCAGCAGTCCCGGGGACAGGAGCTCCTACGAGCAGTACTTC. Translating it yields CASSPGDRSSYEQYF. This chain uses TRBV7-2 with TRBJ2-7; 8 positions match TRBD1. Germline V lookup: CDR1 SGHTA, CDR2 FQGNSA. The CDR3 is 15 residues long. Trimming cost V 6 bases and J 0 bases; bases outside gene matches: 7.

V is TRBV20-1 and J is TRBJ2-2, with TRBD2 identical over 8 bases. The CDR3 has 14 residues. Germline loops: CDR1 DFQATT, CDR2 SNEGSKA (reference sequence). J was trimmed by 2 bases and V by 5 bases; bases with no gene match: 4. The CDR3: CSALLAGNTGELFF. CDR3 sequence (DNA): TGCAGTGCTCTTTTAGCGGGAAACACCGGGGAGCTGTTTTTT.

Here the CDR3 reads CASSAGPGTDLQETQYF. The DNA of the CDR3 is TGTGCCAGCAGCGCAGGGCCCGGGACAGACTTACAAGAGACCCAGTACTTC. The V call is TRBV9, the J call TRBJ2-5, with TRBD1 identical over 7 bases. Germline V gives CDR1 SGDLS, CDR2 YYNGEE. Losses at the gene ends were 3 bases for V and 2 bases for J; bases not matched to a gene: 13. The CDR3 is 17 residues long. Supplemented by reference TRBV9 and TRBJ2-5, the full variable domain reads DSGVTQTPKHLITATGQRVTLRCSPRSGDLSVYWYQQSLDQGLQFLIQYYNGEERAKGNILERFSAQQFPDLHSELNLSSLELGDSALYFCASSAGPGTDLQETQYFGPGTRLLVL.

This clonotype was counted a few times. The chain links TRBV9 to TRBJ2-7; 10 bases fit TRBD2. This CDR3 spans 15 amino acids. Germline CDR1 is SGDLS and CDR2 is YYNGEE. J gave up 7 bases and V 0 bases, and 7 bases lay outside the gene matches. CDR3 sequence (DNA): TGTGCCAGCAGCGTAGCTCCTAGCGGGAGTGGAGAGCAGTACTTC. Its translation is CASSVAPSGSGEQYF.

The rearrangement uses TRBV9 and TRBJ1-2; D perhaps matches TRBD1 (6 bases). This CDR3 has 12 residues. Germline CDR1 is SGDLS and CDR2 is YYNGEE. Trimming took 2 bases from V and 10 from J, leaving 12 bases between them. CDR3: CASSVYRDHYTF. The CDR3 DNA reads as TGTGCCAGCAGCGTTTACAGGGACCACTACACCTTC.

This clonotype showed up just once. The V call is TRBV5-8, the J call TRBJ2-2; TRBD2 matches 7 bases. This CDR3 has 15 residues. V gave up 1 base and J gave up 5 bases; unmatched junction bases: 5. Germline V gene data show CDR1 as SGHTS and CDR2 as YDEGEE. Here the CDR3 DNA reads TGTGCCAGCAGCTTGTGGGACGGGAGGACCGGGGAGCTGTTTTTT. This gives the protein CASSLWDGRTGELFF.

V is TRBV7-9 and J is TRBJ1-4; 7 bases are a match to TRBD1. Trimming cost V 4 bases and J 6 bases; bases outside gene matches: 5. Germline V gives CDR1 SEHNR, CDR2 FQNEAQ (reference sequence). The CDR3 runs 14 residues. The DNA of the CDR3 is TGTGCCAGCAGCTCGACCGGGACAGATGAAAAACTGTTTTTT. It codes for CASSSTGTDEKLFF.

The chain couples TRBV7-4 to TRBJ2-7; D remains ambiguous. CDR3 size: 17 residues. Per germline, CDR1 SGHVT and CDR2 SQSDAQ. Between the trimmed V and J ends, which lost 0 bases and 0 bases, there was a span of 15 bases. DNA of the CDR3: TGTGCCAGCAGCTTAGCGGCAGGCAGTCCCTACTCCTACGAGCAGTACTTC. This sequence encodes CASSLAAGSPYSYEQYF.

This clonotype was seen a few times. The chain couples TRBV7-8 to TRBJ2-2, with D possibly matching TRBD2 (6 bases). Trimming shortened V by 2 bases and J by 8 bases, and 21 bases separated the two germline ends. Germline CDR1 SGHVS, CDR2 FQNEAQ. CDR3 length equals 17 residues. The CDR3 loop is CASSLLRDSGGGGELFF. The CDR3 DNA follows: TGTGCCAGCAGCTTACTTCGGGATAGCGGAGGAGGGGGGGAGCTGTTTTTT. The full variable domain, completed using reference TRBV7-8 and TRBJ2-2, is GAGVSQSPRYKVAKRGQDVALRCDPISGHVSLFWYQQALGQGPEFLTYFQNEAQLDKSGLPSDRFFAERPEGSVSTLKIQRTQQEDSAVYLCASSLLRDSGGGGELFFGEGSRLTVL.

To note about this clonotype: This may be a read error: a much more frequent sequence differs by one nucleotide. V is TRBV7-9 and J is TRBJ1-2; possible D gene TRBD1, 5 bases. V lost 4 bases, J lost 5 bases, and 14 bases lay in between. This CDR3 comprises 14 residues. Germline V gives CDR1 SEHNR, CDR2 FQNEAQ (reference sequence). DNA for the CDR3: TGTGCCAGCAGCTCAGCTCTAGGGACGTATGGCTACACCTTC. This translates into CASSSALGTYGYTF.

This clonotype occurred a few times. This chain connects TRBV6-1 to TRBJ2-7, with TRBD2 identical over 10 bases. After removal of 6 bases from V and 7 bases from J, the junction contained 9 bases not matched to a gene. Germline V gene data show CDR1 as MNHNS and CDR2 as SASEGT. CDR3 length: 14 amino acids. CDR3 in DNA: TGTGCCAGCAGGGGAGGGACTAGCGCTCAAGAGCAGTACTTC. This encodes CASRGGTSAQEQYF.

The chain recombines TRBV7-2 with TRBJ2-5, with 12 bases fitting TRBD1. V shed 1 base, J shed 5 bases, and the junction held 5 bases outside the gene matches. CDR1 and CDR2 (germline): SGHTA, FQGNSA. The CDR3 is 16 residues long. The CDR3 DNA follows: TGTGCCAGCAGCTTAGGGGACAGGGGGCTCGGGGAGACCCAGTACTTC. It yields the protein CASSLGDRGLGETQYF.

In its sample, this clonotype was seen a few times. This chain joins TRBV5-1 and TRBJ2-5; no definite D call. The V gene's germline CDR1 is SGHRS and CDR2 YFSETQ. With 2 bases removed from V and 1 base from J, the gap between germline ends came to 9 bases. The CDR3 is 14 amino acids. CDR3 DNA sequence: TGCGCCAGCAGCTTTGTAGGGTTCCAAGAGACCCAGTACTTC. Amino acid sequence: CASSFVGFQETQYF.

The chain joins TRBV2 to TRBJ2-5; 11 bases are a match to TRBD2. This CDR3 comprises 16 residues. The V and J ends lost 5 bases and 5 bases, in that order; junction bases with no gene match: 10. Germline lookup yields CDR1 SNHLY and CDR2 FYNNEI. The CDR3 here is CASSLAVTSGTETQYF. In nucleotides, the CDR3 is TGTGCCAGCAGTTTAGCCGTGACTAGCGGGACGGAGACCCAGTACTTC.

The chain couples TRBV25-1 to TRBJ1-2, with no clear D. There are 12 residues in the CDR3. Trimming removed 8 bases at V and 4 bases at J, with 11 bases between. Germline V gene data show CDR1 as MGHDK and CDR2 as SYGVNS. CDR3 residues: CASLSGTYGYTF. CDR3 nucleotides: TGTGCCAGCCTGTCGGGAACCTATGGCTACACCTTC.

This chain links TRBV7-9 with TRBJ2-5; TRBD2 might be the D (5 bases). Near its end, the DNA agrees better with TRBJ2-1, so the J call may be wrong. In germline, CDR1 is SEHNR, CDR2 FQNEAQ (reference sequence). The CDR3 contains 13 residues. CDR3 residues: CASSWRSRNEQFF. The CDR3 DNA reads TGTGCCAGCAGCTGGAGGAGCAGGAATGAGCAGTTCTTC.

The table lists this clonotype with many counts. The J gene is TRBJ1-5, the V gene TRBV7-2, with a possible D match to TRBD1 (5 bases). CDR1 is SGHTA and CDR2 is FQGNSA in the germline V gene. The CDR3 runs to 15 residues. V dropped 2 bases and J dropped 1 base, with 9 bases sitting between them. The CDR3 DNA is TGTGCCAGCAGCTTAATCGGGGGAAGCAATCAGCCCCAGCATTTT. Translating gives CASSLIGGSNQPQHF.

The gene calls are TRBV7-9 and TRBJ2-5; weak D call: TRBD2 (7 bases). The length of the CDR3 is 14 residues. With 6 bases removed from V and 9 bases from J, the gap between germline ends came to 20 bases. Looked up from germline, CDR1 is SEHNR and CDR2 is FQNEAQ (reference sequence). Written as DNA, the CDR3 is TGTGCCAGCAGTTCGGGGGGCTCGGGGCAGCCCCAGTACTTC. Amino acids: CASSSGGSGQPQYF.